The T cell receptor (beta chain) described here comes from a study of blood T cell repertoires in COVID-19. Trimming stripped 1 base from V and 1 base from J, with 10 bases between. The CDR3 totals 15 residues. Per germline, CDR1 MGHRA and CDR2 YSYEKL. Per the original data handling: Nucleated cell counts were estimated from reference gene primer amplification. The method was immunoSEQ multiplex PCR; TCRdb's version includes in-frame clones alone and lacks a portion of them. V, J and clone size were drawn from that table, and D and trimming were deduced from the DNA. Of some 220,000 clones listed, 65% to 90% are singletons.

Sequencing was done on a sample of peripheral blood. The chain is built from TRBV4-1 and TRBJ1-1; a possible D gene is TRBD1 (6 bases). The clonotype was recovered from a man aged 50 to 59 with active or convalescent COVID-19. The CDR3 protein is CASSQGRGANTEAFF. In nucleotides, the CDR3 is TGCGCCAGCAGCCAAGGCAGGGGTGCGAACACTGAAGCTTTCTTT.